Shown below are 6 T cell receptor beta chains from a single sample sequenced in a study of identical twins. One entry per CDR3 protein results from TCRdb running MiXCR on the 5' RACE reads. The sample consists of about 890,000 distinct CDR3 sequences, 9% to 15% of them appearing once. The data were also submitted as part of a second study, on yellow fever vaccine responses in identical twins.

The material sequenced was PBMCs. Every receptor here comes from a woman younger than 35 in good health.

V and J are TRBV11-3 and TRBJ2-1; tentative D call: TRBD2 (6 bases). The ends were cut back, 0 bases at V and 8 bases at J, with 17 bases in the middle. The CDR3 totals 16 residues. Per germline, CDR1 SGHNT and CDR2 YENEEA. This chain's CDR3 is CASSLDSDRGWDEQFF. CDR3 DNA sequence: TGTGCCAGCAGCTTAGATTCCGATCGGGGGTGGGATGAGCAGTTCTTC.

In its sample, this clonotype was seen a few times. The CDR3, as DNA: TGTGCCAGCAGCTACTCCATGTTGAGGGACATGAACACTGAAGCTTTCTTT. Residues: CASSYSMLRDMNTEAFF. The chain employs TRBV2 and TRBJ1-1; D might be TRBD1 (6 bases). The germline V and J ends were trimmed by 6 bases and 0 bases, with 20 bases remaining between them. Germline CDR1 SNHLY, CDR2 FYNNEI. This CDR3 comprises 17 residues.

The table lists this clonotype with a few counts. The chain links TRBV29-1 to TRBJ1-2; maybe TRBD1 (5 bases). The V end was cut by 3 bases, the J end by 3 bases, with 11 bases between. This CDR3 contains 13 residues. Germline CDR1 reads SQVTM; CDR2 reads ANQGSEA. The CDR3 loop is CSVDPGIDYGYTF. CDR3 nucleotides: TGCAGCGTTGATCCAGGGATCGACTATGGCTACACCTTC.

The chain uses TRBV5-1 and TRBJ2-1, with D hard to call. CDR3 size: 15 residues. Trimming left V 4 bases short and J 6 bases short, with 17 bases between. The germline CDR1 and CDR2 sequences are SGHRS and YFSETQ. The CDR3: CASSRSASLINEQFF. In DNA form, the CDR3 reads TGCGCCAGCAGCCGCTCGGCTAGTTTGATCAATGAGCAGTTCTTC.

The rearrangement links TRBV12-3 or TRBV12-4 to TRBJ2-5, with D possibly being TRBD2 (6 bases). The CDR3 runs to 15 residues. V was clipped by 4 bases and J by 5 bases, with 17 bases between them. CDR3: CASSSLAPDEETQYF. Written as DNA, the CDR3 is TGTGCCAGCAGTTCACTAGCACCAGACGAGGAGACCCAGTACTTC.

This clonotype was recorded at least ten times. The rearrangement links TRBV12-3 or TRBV12-4 to TRBJ2-3; D is undetermined. The CDR3 loop spans 15 amino acids. Between the trimmed V and J ends, which lost 5 bases and 2 bases, there was a span of 14 bases. CDR3 DNA: TGTGCCAGCAGTCCATTCTATGGGGTCACAGATACGCAGTATTTT. This sequence encodes CASSPFYGVTDTQYF.